This TCR beta chain was retrieved from a study of cytotoxic CD8 clonotypes in ibrutinib-treated CLL. Across the whole study: IGHV unmutated about 17; relapsed/refractory some ten; treatment-naive some 14. Following a median roughly 12 months of treatment, with a range of 6 to 36, response samples were taken.

Assay used: immunoSEQ multiplex PCR; TCRdb lists only in-frame clones, some missing. The sample lists some 120,000 clones; roughly 84% were seen once. Comment on this clone: Antigen unknown.

Study-level points and caveats: The times at which samples were taken varied between sustained-remission and progressing patients. Clonality climbed at ibrutinib response, then dropped toward baseline at progression.

The germline V gene has CDR1 SGHNT and CDR2 YYREEE (reference sequence). V dropped 2 bases and J dropped 3 bases, with 8 bases sitting between them. This CDR3 contains 13 residues. The material sequenced was PBMCs, taken after 24 months of ibrutinib treatment. This TCR came from a human donor with chronic lymphocytic leukemia. V usage is TRBV5-4 and J usage is TRBJ1-2; possibly TRBD1 for D (6 bases). The CDR3 region has the DNA TGTGCCAGCAGCTTAGGGGGGGACTATGGCTACACCTTC. Translated, it gives CASSLGGDYGYTF.